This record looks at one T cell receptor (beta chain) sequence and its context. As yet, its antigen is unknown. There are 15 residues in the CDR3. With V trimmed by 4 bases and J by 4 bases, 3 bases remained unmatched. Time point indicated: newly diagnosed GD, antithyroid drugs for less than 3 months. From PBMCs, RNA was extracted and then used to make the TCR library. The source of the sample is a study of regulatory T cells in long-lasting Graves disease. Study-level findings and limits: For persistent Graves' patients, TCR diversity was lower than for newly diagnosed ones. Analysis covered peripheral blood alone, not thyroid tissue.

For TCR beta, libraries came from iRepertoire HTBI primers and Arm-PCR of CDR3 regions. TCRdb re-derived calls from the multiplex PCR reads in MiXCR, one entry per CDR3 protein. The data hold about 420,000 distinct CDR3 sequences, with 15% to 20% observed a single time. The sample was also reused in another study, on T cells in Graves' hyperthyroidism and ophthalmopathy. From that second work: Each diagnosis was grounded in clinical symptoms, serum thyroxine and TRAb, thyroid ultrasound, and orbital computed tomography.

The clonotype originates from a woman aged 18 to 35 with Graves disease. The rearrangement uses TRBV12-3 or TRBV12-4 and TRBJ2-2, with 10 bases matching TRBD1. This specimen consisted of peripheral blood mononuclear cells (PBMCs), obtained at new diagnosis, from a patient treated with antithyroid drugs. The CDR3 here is CASSSGQGITGELFF. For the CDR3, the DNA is TGTGCCAGCAGTTCGGGACAGGGGATCACCGGGGAGCTGTTTTTT.